This TCR beta chain was sequenced for a study of control samples from healthy donors and cancer patients. Clones were read by immunoSEQ multiplex PCR, and TCRdb kept only the in-frame ones, dropping some. The data contain approximately 80,000 clones, roughly 88% of them seen just once; the ten biggest clones take up 5.7%. The sample was blood. The TCR was taken from a woman in her fifties or sixties in good health.

For the CDR3, the DNA is TGTGCCACCAGTGATTCACAAGCGAACACTGAAGCTTTCTTT. Translating gives CATSDSQANTEAFF. The chain combines TRBV24-1 with TRBJ1-1; D is uncertain. The CDR3 spans 14 residues. V was pared by 2 bases and J by 1 base, with 7 bases between. In germline, CDR1 is KGHDR, CDR2 SFDVKD.